This T cell receptor beta chain comes out of a study of OX40 agonist ivuxolimab in advanced cancers. Study background: Ivuxolimab, which is an agonistic anti-OX40 (CD134) antibody, was administered to the patients. Ivuxolimab, which patients received intravenously every 2 weeks, was dosed at 0.01 to 10 mg/kg.

Whole-study findings and limits: Which antigen the expanded peripheral T cells recognized is unknown.

In regard to this clone: Its antigen is unidentified.

CDR1 is MGHRA and CDR2 is YSYEKL in the germline V gene. V was pared by 3 bases and J by 0 bases, with 9 bases between. The CDR3 covers 15 residues. Prior autoimmune disease or systemic immunosuppression barred patients. The repertoire was sequenced with immunoSEQ multiplex PCR; TCRdb's copy has only in-frame clones and lacks some. The sample holds approximately 60,000 clones, more than 85% seen once. The chain combines TRBV4-1 with TRBJ1-3, with TRBD1 as a possible D gene (5 bases). The sequenced sample was CD4+ or CD8+ T cells sorted from blood, obtained in a trial of the OX40 agonist ivuxolimab. The receptor was derived from an adult with an advanced solid tumor such as melanoma, head and neck, liver or kidney cancer. The CDR3 loop reads CASSHDRSSGNTIYF. The CDR3 nucleotides read TGCGCCAGCAGCCACGACAGAAGCTCTGGAAACACCATATATTTT.